This passage covers 23 T cell receptor beta chains from one sample sequenced in a study of lymphopenia after photon versus proton radiotherapy (dated by TCRdb to the late 2010s). The library was made by the immunoSEQ multiplex PCR assay. TCRdb limited this immuneACCESS table to in-frame rearrangements with V and J called. A share of clones is missing; checked studies link under half to unresolved V genes, and the rest is unexplained. Present in this sample are over 35,000 clones, approximately 86% of which were seen just once. The ten top clones hold approximately 10% of the sample. The specimen comprised peripheral blood, sampled from a patient treated with proton-based radiotherapy. All receptors derive from a woman in her 70s with pancreatic cancer. Some clones in this sample may be carry-over from other donors' samples.

This rearrangement joins TRBV19 to TRBJ1-2; no definite D call. V lost 7 bases and J lost 4, with 7 bases in between. CDR1 is LNHDA and CDR2 is SQIVND in the germline V gene (reference sequence). The CDR3 totals 11 residues. The CDR3 is CASNVGYGYTF. The CDR3 DNA sequence: TGTGCCAGTAACGTCGGCTATGGCTACACCTTC.

The chain combines TRBV6-1 with TRBJ1-4, with 7 bases that match TRBD1. Germline V gene lookup returns CDR1 MNHNS and CDR2 SASEGT. CDR3 length: 16 residues. V lost 3 bases and J lost 8; bases outside the gene matches: 12. This CDR3 reads CASSDTPGQRPEKLFF. The CDR3, as DNA: TGTGCCAGCAGTGACACACCGGGACAGCGACCCGAAAAACTGTTTTTT.

This clone has more than one count but fewer than ten. The chain joins TRBV19 to TRBJ1-5, with a tentative D call TRBD1 (5 bases). CDR3 length: 14 amino acids. The germline gives CDR1 LNHDA, CDR2 SQIVND (reference sequence). V dropped 3 bases and J dropped 3 bases, with 9 bases sitting between them. The CDR3 protein is CASSMGRNNQPQHF. Written as DNA, the CDR3 is TGTGCCAGTAGTATGGGGCGGAACAATCAGCCCCAGCATTTT.

CDR3 DNA sequence: TGCGCCAGCAGCTACGTAGCGGGAGGACCAAATGAGCAGTTCTTC. This encodes CASSYVAGGPNEQFF. The chain employs TRBV4-3 and TRBJ2-1; 10 nucleotides agree with TRBD2. Germline CDR1 is LGHNA and CDR2 is YSLEER. J gave up 7 bases and V 5 bases, and 8 bases lay outside the gene matches. CDR3 size: 15 residues.

The V call is TRBV21-1, the J call TRBJ2-5; the DNA was not used to check the table's D call, TRBD1. TRBV21-1 is labeled a pseudogene. This CDR3 is 22 amino acids long. CDR3 loop: CASSKDARPSTGGKSAQETQYF. In DNA form, the CDR3 reads TGTGCCAGCAGCAAAGACGCGCGGCCATCGACAGGGGGTAAATCGGCGCAAGAGACCCAGTACTTC.

The chain uses TRBV27 and TRBJ2-1, with TRBD2 identical over 9 bases. The CDR3 sequence is 17 residues long. Germline lookup yields CDR1 MNHEY and CDR2 SMNVEV (reference sequence). Trimming cost V 5 bases and J 9 bases; bases outside gene matches: 17. The CDR3: CASSVPLAGDRGSEQFF. CDR3 DNA sequence: TGTGCCAGCAGTGTCCCTTTAGCGGGAGATAGAGGGAGTGAGCAGTTCTTC.

V usage is TRBV10-1 and J usage is TRBJ2-1, with D perhaps matching TRBD1 (6 bases). Germline V lookup: CDR1 WNHNN, CDR2 SYGVQD (reference sequence). V was clipped by 3 bases and J by 7 bases, with 16 bases between them. CDR3 length equals 15 residues. CDR3 residues: CASSDRGRGRNEQFF. CDR3 in DNA: TGCGCCAGCAGTGACAGGGGACGTGGTAGGAATGAGCAGTTCTTC.

The gene calls are TRBV5-1 and TRBJ2-7; unclear D gene. The CDR3 length is 14 residues. Trimming pared 4 bases from V and 3 bases from J, leaving 14 bases between. Germline V CDR1 and CDR2: SGHRS, YFSETQ. The CDR3 here is CASSPDGTNYEQYF. The CDR3, as DNA: TGCGCCAGCAGCCCAGACGGAACTAACTACGAGCAGTACTTC.

The chain combines TRBV28 with TRBJ2-5; D is ambiguous. The length of the CDR3 is 12 residues. Germline CDR1 MDHEN, CDR2 SYDVKM. Trimming shortened V by 4 bases and J by 4 bases, and 7 bases separated the two germline ends. CDR3 protein: CASSSYRETQYF. The CDR3 DNA follows: TGTGCCAGCAGTTCGTATCGAGAGACCCAGTACTTC.

The rearrangement joins TRBV4-3 to TRBJ2-7; 10 bases map to TRBD2. Germline CDR1 reads LGHNA; CDR2 reads YSLEER. This CDR3 is 15 amino acids long. Germline trimming cut 4 bases from V and 5 bases from J; bases unmatched to any gene: 8. The chain's CDR3 is CASSLSWLAGDEQYF. The CDR3 nucleotides are TGCGCCAGCAGCCTGTCCTGGCTAGCGGGAGACGAGCAGTACTTC.

V and J are TRBV5-6 and TRBJ2-7; 7 nucleotides agree with TRBD1. The germline gives CDR1 SGHDT, CDR2 YYEEEE. This CDR3 is 17 amino acids long. J lost 5 bases, V lost 1 base, and 15 bases had no gene match. CDR3 region: CASSLRWDSIRRNEQYF. Written as DNA, the CDR3 is TGTGCCAGCAGCTTGCGCTGGGACAGCATCCGAAGGAACGAGCAGTACTTC.

For this clone: The same CDR3 can be traced to other DNA sequences in this sample. The V gene is TRBV27, the J gene TRBJ2-5; D remains ambiguous. V was clipped by 0 bases and J by 5 bases, with 4 bases between them. Germline V lookup: CDR1 MNHEY, CDR2 SMNVEV (reference sequence). CDR3 length: 12 residues. The CDR3 DNA follows: TGTGCCAGCAGTTTATCGGGGGAGACCCAGTACTTC. Its translation: CASSLSGETQYF.

This sequence joins TRBV6-1 and TRBJ2-1; D gene uncertain. Germline CDR1 is MNHNS and CDR2 is SASEGT. The germline V and J ends were trimmed by 4 bases and 3 bases, with 13 bases remaining between them. This CDR3 contains 15 residues. This CDR3 is CASSGKAPNYNEQFF. CDR3 nucleotide sequence: TGTGCCAGCAGTGGAAAGGCGCCGAACTACAATGAGCAGTTCTTC.

The V gene is TRBV14, the J gene TRBJ2-7; D not certain. V was trimmed by 3 bases and J by 5 bases, leaving 11 bases between them. There are 13 residues in the CDR3. CDR1 and CDR2 from the germline V gene are SGHDN and FVKESK. The CDR3 bases are TGTGCCAGCAGCCACGTTGTGAATAACGAGCAGTACTTC. Its protein product is CASSHVVNNEQYF.

The chain combines TRBV6-1 with TRBJ2-5; D is unresolved. Germline assignment: CDR1 MNHNS and CDR2 SASEGT. The CDR3 has 13 amino acids. Trimming took 1 base from V and 5 from J, leaving 8 bases between them. The CDR3 here is CASSEGPWETQYF. Here the CDR3 DNA reads TGTGCCAGCAGTGAAGGTCCTTGGGAGACCCAGTACTTC.

The CDR3 loop is CASSYSGTGFVGYTF. The CDR3 DNA follows: TGTGCCAGCAGTTACTCGGGGACAGGGTTTGTCGGCTACACCTTC. V is TRBV6-5 and J is TRBJ1-2; 9 nucleotides align to TRBD1. Germline lookup yields CDR1 MNHEY and CDR2 SVGAGI. The CDR3 runs to 15 residues. V lost 0 bases, J lost 8 bases, and 7 bases stayed unmatched.

The chain is built from TRBV9 and TRBJ2-1, with 9 bases identical to TRBD2. Germline V CDR1 and CDR2: SGDLS, YYNGEE. CDR3 length equals 19 residues. The V gene end was trimmed by 0 bases and the J gene end by 6 bases; junction bases not matched to a gene: 16. This chain's CDR3 is CASSVVGGNGLASTNEQFF. DNA of the CDR3: TGTGCCAGCAGCGTAGTGGGTGGGAATGGACTAGCGTCCACCAATGAGCAGTTCTTC.

The CDR3 here is CASSVGTYQETQYF. The CDR3 region has the DNA TGTGCCAGCAGCGTAGGCACTTACCAAGAGACCCAGTACTTC. V is TRBV9 and J is TRBJ2-5; D not certain. V lost 0 bases, J lost 0 bases, and 6 bases lay in between. Germline V gene sequence: CDR1 SGDLS, CDR2 YYNGEE. The CDR3 has 14 amino acids.

Here the CDR3 reads CAISESAGGAYEQYF. CDR3 DNA sequence: TGTGCCATCAGTGAGTCGGCAGGGGGCGCCTACGAGCAGTACTTC. This chain uses TRBV10-3 with TRBJ2-7; 8 bases fit TRBD1. V gave up 0 bases and J gave up 2 bases; unmatched junction bases: 3. This CDR3 spans 15 amino acids. Germline V gene sequence: CDR1 ENHRY, CDR2 SYGVKD.

The CDR3 nucleotides read TGTGCCAGCAGTCTAGCGGGAGGGATTGGGGGTGGAAACATTCAGTACTTC. This codes for CASSLAGGIGGGNIQYF. The rearrangement joins TRBV27 to TRBJ2-4; 12 nucleotides match TRBD2. CDR3 length: 17 amino acids. Germline CDR1 is MNHEY and CDR2 is SMNVEV (reference sequence). V lost 5 bases and J lost 6; bases outside the gene matches: 11.

The gene calls are TRBV5-4 and TRBJ2-7; 12 bases are shared with TRBD2. The CDR3 is 15 amino acids. V was pared by 4 bases and J by 0 bases, with 2 bases of the junction left unmatched. CDR1 SGHNT and CDR2 YYREEE come from the germline V gene (reference sequence). The CDR3 is CASSELAGGSYEQYF. CDR3 DNA sequence: TGTGCCAGCAGCGAACTAGCGGGAGGCTCCTACGAGCAGTACTTC.

The chain has TRBV7-2 and TRBJ2-7; 8 nucleotides line up with TRBD2. CDR1 is SGHTA and CDR2 is FQGNSA in the germline V gene. This CDR3 spans 13 amino acids. The J segment lost 5 bases and the V segment lost 4 bases, leaving 4 bases of the junction unmatched. CDR3 nucleotide sequence: TGTGCCAGCAGCTCCAGGACTAGCCACGAGCAGTACTTC. Amino acids: CASSSRTSHEQYF.

The chain links TRBV28 to TRBJ2-3; D is uncertain. The CDR3 has 13 amino acids. Germline V gene data show CDR1 as MDHEN and CDR2 as SYDVKM. The V and J ends lost 5 bases and 2 bases respectively, with 8 bases between them. CDR3 sequence reads: CASSNGVTDTQYF. The CDR3 nucleotides are TGTGCCAGCAGTAATGGGGTCACAGATACGCAGTATTTT.